The present TCR beta chain was sequenced within a study of blood T cell repertoires in COVID-19. The germline gives CDR1 LNHDA, CDR2 SQIVND (reference sequence). The V end was cut by 5 bases, the J end by 7 bases, with 24 bases between. The CDR3 runs to 17 residues. Data came from immunoSEQ multiplex PCR; TCRdb stores just in-frame clones and leaves some out. The sample holds about 320,000 clones; about 88% are singletons and the top ten take 2% to 3%. The sequence was obtained from a man aged 60 to 75 who had recovered from COVID-19. Sequencing was done on a sample of PBMCs or T cells enriched from blood (not recorded which). The gene calls are TRBV19 and TRBJ1-5; D gene ambiguous. DNA for the CDR3: TGTGCCAGTAGTCCTACCCTGATCTCTACCCGGGAGCAGCCCCAGCATTTT. Translating gives CASSPTLISTREQPQHF. Looking up the rest from reference TRBV19 and TRBJ1-5 gives the full variable domain: DGGITQSPKYLFRKEGQNVTLSCEQNLNHDAMYWYRQDPGQGLRLIYYSQIVNDFQKGDIAEGYSVSREKKESFPLTVTSAQKNPTAFYLCASSPTLISTREQPQHFGDGTRLSIL.